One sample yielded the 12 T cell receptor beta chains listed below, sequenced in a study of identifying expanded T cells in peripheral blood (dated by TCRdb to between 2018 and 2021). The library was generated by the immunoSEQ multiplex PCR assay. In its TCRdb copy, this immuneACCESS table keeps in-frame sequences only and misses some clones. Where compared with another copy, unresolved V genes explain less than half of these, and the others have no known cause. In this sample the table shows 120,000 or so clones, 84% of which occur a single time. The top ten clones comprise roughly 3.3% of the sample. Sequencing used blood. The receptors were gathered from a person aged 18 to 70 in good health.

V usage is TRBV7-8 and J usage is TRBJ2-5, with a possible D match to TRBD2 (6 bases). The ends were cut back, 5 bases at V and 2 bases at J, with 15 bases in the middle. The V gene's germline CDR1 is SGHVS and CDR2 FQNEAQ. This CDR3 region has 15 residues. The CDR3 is CASSQWGVDQETQYF. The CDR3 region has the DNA TGTGCCAGCAGCCAGTGGGGGGTTGATCAAGAGACCCAGTACTTC.

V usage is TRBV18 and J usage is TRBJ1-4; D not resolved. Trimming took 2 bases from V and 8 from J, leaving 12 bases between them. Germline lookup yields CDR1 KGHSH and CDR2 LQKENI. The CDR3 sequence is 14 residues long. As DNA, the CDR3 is TGTGCCAGCTCACCATCCAAAGTGGGGGAAAAACTGTTTTTT. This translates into CASSPSKVGEKLFF.

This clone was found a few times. The CDR3 region is CASSVGADTQYF. In DNA, the CDR3 is TGTGCCAGCAGTGTGGGGGCAGATACGCAGTATTTT. The chain uses TRBV25-1 and TRBJ2-3, with D tentatively TRBD1 or TRBD2 (5 bases each). The CDR3 covers 12 residues. In germline, CDR1 is MGHDK, CDR2 SYGVNS. Trimming left V 4 bases short and J 4 bases short, with 6 bases between.

CDR3 protein: CASSIYREINYGYTF. The CDR3 DNA reads TGTGCCAGTAGTATATACAGGGAAATTAACTATGGCTACACCTTC. V usage is TRBV19 and J usage is TRBJ1-2, with D possibly matching TRBD1 (6 bases). From germline, CDR1 is LNHDA and CDR2 SQIVND (reference sequence). V lost 2 bases to trimming and J lost 1 base, with 11 bases between them. This CDR3 comprises 15 residues.

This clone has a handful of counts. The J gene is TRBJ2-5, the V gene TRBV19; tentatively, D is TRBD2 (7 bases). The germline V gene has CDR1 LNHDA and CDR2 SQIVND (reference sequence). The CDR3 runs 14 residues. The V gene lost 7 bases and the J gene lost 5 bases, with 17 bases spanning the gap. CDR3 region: CASTPRGRGETQYF. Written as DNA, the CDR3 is TGTGCCAGTACCCCTCGAGGGAGGGGGGAGACCCAGTACTTC.

The CDR3: CASTTGPSSYEQYF. The DNA for the CDR3 is TGTGCCAGCACTACAGGTCCGAGCTCCTACGAGCAGTACTTC. V usage is TRBV6-5 and J usage is TRBJ2-7; weak D call: TRBD1 (5 bases). The germline V gene encodes CDR1 MNHEY and CDR2 SVGAGI. V was trimmed by 7 bases and J by 0 bases, leaving 13 bases between them. This CDR3 is built from 14 residues.

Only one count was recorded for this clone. CDR3 DNA: TGTGCCAGTAGTTCCGCCGGGACAGGAACCTTCAGGGTTCATGGCTACACCTTC. This codes for CASSSAGTGTFRVHGYTF. The chain carries TRBV19 and TRBJ1-2; 8 bases fit TRBD1. V lost 5 bases, J lost 6 bases, and 20 bases stayed unmatched. CDR1 and CDR2 from the germline V gene are LNHDA and SQIVND (reference sequence). This CDR3 comprises 18 residues.

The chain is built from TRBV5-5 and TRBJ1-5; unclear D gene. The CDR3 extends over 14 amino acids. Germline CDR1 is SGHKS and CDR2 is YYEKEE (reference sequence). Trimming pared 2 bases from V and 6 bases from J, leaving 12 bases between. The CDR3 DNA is TGTGCCAGCAGCTTAACAGATGCAGTTCAGCCCCAGCATTTT. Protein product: CASSLTDAVQPQHF.

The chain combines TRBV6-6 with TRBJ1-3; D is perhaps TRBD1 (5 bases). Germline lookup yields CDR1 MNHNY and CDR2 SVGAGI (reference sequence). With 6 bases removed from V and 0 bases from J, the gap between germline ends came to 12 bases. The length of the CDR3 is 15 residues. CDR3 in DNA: TGTGCCAGCAGCCGAGGGGCCGACTCTGGAAACACCATATATTTT. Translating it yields CASSRGADSGNTIYF.

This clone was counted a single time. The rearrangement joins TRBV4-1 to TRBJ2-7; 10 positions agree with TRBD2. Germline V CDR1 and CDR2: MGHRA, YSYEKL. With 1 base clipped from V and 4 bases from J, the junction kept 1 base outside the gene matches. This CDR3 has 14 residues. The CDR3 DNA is TGCGCCAGCAGCCAAGTTAGCGGGGGGTACGAGCAGTACTTC. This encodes CASSQVSGGYEQYF.

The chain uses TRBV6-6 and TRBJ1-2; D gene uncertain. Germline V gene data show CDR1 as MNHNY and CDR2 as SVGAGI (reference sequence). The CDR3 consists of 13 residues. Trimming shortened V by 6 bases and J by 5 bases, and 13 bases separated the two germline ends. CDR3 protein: CASSLSETYGYTF. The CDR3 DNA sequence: TGTGCCAGCAGCTTATCTGAGACGTATGGCTACACCTTC.

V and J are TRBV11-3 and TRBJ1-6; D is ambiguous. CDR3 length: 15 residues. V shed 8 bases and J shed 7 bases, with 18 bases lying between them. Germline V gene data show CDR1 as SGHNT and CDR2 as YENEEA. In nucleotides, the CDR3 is TGTGCCAGCCTGAATTCGAGACAAAGAAATTCACCCCTCCACTTT. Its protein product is CASLNSRQRNSPLHF.